The sequence of this T cell receptor (beta chain) was determined in a study of T cell responses to AZD1222 COVID-19 vaccine. V dropped 3 bases and J dropped 3 bases, with 8 bases sitting between them. This CDR3 has 14 amino acids. Germline-derived CDR1 and CDR2 are SEHNR and FQNEAQ (reference sequence). Assay used: immunoSEQ multiplex PCR; TCRdb lists only in-frame clones, some missing. Of some 100,000 clones listed, approximately 89% are singletons. The sample was peripheral blood, taken on day 0 of AZD1222 vaccination. V gene TRBV7-9 combines with J gene TRBJ1-4, with no clear D. This TCR came from an adult in good health. DNA for the CDR3: TGTGCCAGCAGCTTCCAGGTTCCTAATGAAAAACTGTTTTTT. This encodes CASSFQVPNEKLFF.